This TCR beta chain was profiled in a study of cytomegalovirus exposure and HLA in healthy donors. A word on this clone: Antigen: not known.

Study-level points and caveats: Most likely, a cluster of highly shared sequence variants arose as a sequencing artifact.

The PCR contained 60 Vbeta and 13 Jbeta primers. Assay used: immunoSEQ multiplex PCR; TCRdb lists only in-frame clones, some missing. The table includes around 64,000 clones, over 75% detected once. This CDR3 has 14 amino acids. The V and J ends lost 5 bases and 6 bases respectively, with 17 bases between them. Germline loops: CDR1 MNHEY, CDR2 SMNVEV (reference sequence). V gene TRBV27 combines with J gene TRBJ2-7, with D perhaps TRBD2 (5 bases). This TCR was sampled from a female donor in good health and CMV-seronegative. The sequencing input was PBMCs. CDR3 bases: TGTGCCAGCAGTCCTATCTCCCCGGACTTCGAGCAGTACTTC. This sequence encodes CASSPISPDFEQYF.